This T cell receptor (beta chain) originates from a study of T-cell memory formation after mild COVID-19 (dated by TCRdb to the early 2020s). About the study as a whole: TCR sequence clusters from the two donors were found to be largely donor specific. In two donors, T-cell clones that expanded and contracted after mild COVID-19 were tracked by sequencing TCRalpha and TCRbeta repertoires over time. Two young, previously healthy adult volunteers made up the cohort, one male and one female. The research as a whole found: Clones that contracted from day 15 to 85 showed balanced CD4/CD8 phenotypes, whereas a second wave of clones that expanded from day 15 to 37 leaned towards CD4+. The study covered only a couple of mild cases, and larger cohorts including severe cases with pre-infection samples were considered necessary. Some responding clones were found in pre-infection memory, which suggests that pre-existing cross-reactive memory T cells took part in the SARS-CoV-2 response. Whether the second-wave clones peaking on day 37 were SARS-CoV-2 specific was not confirmed. Contracting CD4+ clones were found mainly in CM and EM memory subsets, while CD8+ clones were enriched in EMRA.

Ficoll-Paque density gradient centrifugation was the method used to isolate PBMCs. The listed sequencing device is Illumina NovaSeq 6000. cDNA libraries for TCRalpha and TCRbeta were prepared by 5'RACE using constant-segment primers, with sample barcodes and unique molecular identifiers added. Trizol reagent was used to extract RNA from every sample. Library amplification was performed in two PCR steps, and a second sample barcode and Illumina TruSeq adapters were introduced in the second step. The libraries were sequenced on an Illumina NovaSeq using 2 x 150 bp paired-end reads. The study's own analysis went as follows. With migec v1.2.7, reads were demultiplexed and then collapsed into UMI-guided consensus sequences. With mixcr v2.1.11, UMI consensuses were aligned to TRA and TRB V and J templates and assembled into clonotypes. A clonotype was counted as expanded or contracted only when both edgeR and NoisET called the clonotype significant, with the noise models trained on biological replicates. For edgeR calls, the cutoffs were a false discovery rate-adjusted p below 0.01 and a log2 fold-change threshold of 1. As an exploratory analysis of dynamics, max-normalized trajectories of the 1000 most abundant clonotypes were examined by PCA with hierarchical clustering. Each responding clone was given a CD4 or CD8 phenotype based on the CD4+ and CD8+ repertoires, which had been sequenced separately. TCRdb passed the public sequencing reads through fastp at Q25 and MiXCR, retaining productive beta sequences. Entries that share a CDR3 protein sequence are merged under the most common genes and DNA. None of the V and J calls come from the authors' own analysis; TCRdb made them. A total of around 200,000 distinct CDR3 sequences appear in this sample, roughly a tenth of them only once. The ten most abundant clones make up 3% of the sample.

This clonotype was seen a few times. This clone's antigen is unknown. No clone much larger than this one lies a single base away; base qualities are absent. At the junction V is shortened by 3 bases and J by 7 bases, with 12 bases in between. The CDR3 covers 14 residues, taking in both the cysteine and the phenylalanine. The DNA shown is the 42-base CDR3, in frame from base 1. From a lookup of the germline V gene (reference sequence), CDR1 and CDR2 are SEHNR and FQNEAQ. Rearrangement joined TRBV7-9 to TRBJ1-4; the D gene is possibly TRBD1, with 6 bases matching. The sample consisted of PBMCs or a T cell subset sorted from them (not recorded which). The source is a man between 18 and 35 years old who had mild COVID-19 (a few samples of this study predate the infection). The sample titles of this study are shuffled in the database, so cell type and time point are left out; the donor was told from shared clones. The CDR3 reads as follows: CASSFRGLGEKLFF. The DNA is as follows: TGTGCCAGCAGCTTCAGGGGATTGGGTGAAAAACTGTTTTTT.